Presented here are 30 T cell receptor beta chains from one specimen sequenced in a study of human T cells and chemical hapten exposure. The time point: patch test 1, 2 weeks after DPC sensitization. The treatment denotes: therapeutic diphenylcyclopropenone sensitization with weekly scalp DPC. Unseparated into fractions, whole blood served as the source from which total RNA was extracted. TCRdb redid the calling of the RACE reads with MiXCR, one entry per CDR3 protein. The sample records about 37,000 distinct CDR3 sequences, around 6.4% being singletons. The source was whole blood, collected in connection with sensitization to the hapten diphenylcyclopropenone (DPC). Source of these receptors: a woman in her twenties or thirties with alopecia areata. Some clones in this sample may be carry-over from other donors' samples.

J is TRBJ2-3 and V is TRBV7-2; no definite D call. V lost 7 bases and J lost 2, with 7 bases in between. This CDR3 is built from 12 residues. Germline lookup yields CDR1 SGHTA and CDR2 FQGNSA. DNA of the CDR3: TGTGCCAGCACCCCCCCCACAGATACGCAGTATTTT. Amino acids: CASTPPTDTQYF.

This clonotype has ten or more counts. V and J are TRBV14 and TRBJ1-6; possibly TRBD1 for D (5 bases). With 4 bases removed from V and 5 bases from J, the gap between germline ends came to 18 bases. Germline V gene sequence: CDR1 SGHDN, CDR2 FVKESK. The CDR3 is made up of 17 amino acids. The CDR3 DNA reads TGTGCCAGCAGCCTAGGGGTCGGCCAGTTGAATAATTCACCCCTCCACTTT. The encoded protein is CASSLGVGQLNNSPLHF.

V is TRBV18 and J is TRBJ2-3, with 10 bases identical to TRBD2. CDR1 is KGHSH, CDR2 LQKENI, per germline. There are 16 residues in the CDR3. V gave up 5 bases and J gave up 6 bases; unmatched junction bases: 11. The CDR3 coding sequence is TGTGCCAGCTCAACGTTATCCGGGACTAGCGCGGATACGCAGTATTTT. This encodes CASSTLSGTSADTQYF.

There are many counts of this clonotype. The rearrangement links TRBV5-1 to TRBJ1-3; D is unresolved. The V end lost 0 bases, the J end lost 2 bases, and 9 bases lay between the germline ends. The CDR3 has 15 residues. The germline CDR1 and CDR2 sequences are SGHRS and YFSETQ. This CDR3 is CASSLEPGTGNTIYF. CDR3 in DNA: TGCGCCAGCAGCTTGGAACCGGGGACTGGAAACACCATATATTTT.

This clonotype has just a few counts. This chain joins TRBV5-1 and TRBJ2-5; TRBD1 aligns across 9 bases. The CDR3 extends over 14 amino acids. Losses at the gene ends were 6 bases for V and 0 bases for J; bases not matched to a gene: 3. Germline CDR1 SGHRS, CDR2 YFSETQ. The CDR3 spells CASTRTGDQETQYF. The CDR3 coding sequence is TGCGCCAGCACCAGGACAGGGGACCAAGAGACCCAGTACTTC.

This clonotype was found a few times. The chain links TRBV7-8 to TRBJ2-1; TRBD2 matches at 7 bases. There are 14 residues in the CDR3. V lost 4 bases, J lost 4 bases, and 4 bases stayed unmatched. Germline CDR1 is SGHVS and CDR2 is FQNEAQ. This CDR3 is CASSSGTIYNEQFF. The CDR3 nucleotides are TGTGCCAGCAGCTCCGGGACTATATACAATGAGCAGTTCTTC.

Notes on this clonotype: Compared with germline, one end of the junction differs, possibly owing to a read error. V usage is TRBV6-2 or TRBV6-3 and J usage is TRBJ1-1; 7 nucleotides agree with TRBD1. The CDR3 sequence is 13 residues long. Germline assignment: CDR1 MNHEY and CDR2 SVGEGT. The CDR3 coding sequence is TGTGCCAGCAGTTACAGGGGGCGCACTGAAGCTATCTTT. Its protein product is CASSYRGRTEAIF.

The rearrangement uses TRBV7-9 and TRBJ1-2; D gene ambiguous. V lost 5 bases to trimming and J lost 4 bases, with 5 bases between them. Germline CDR1 is SEHNR and CDR2 is FQNEAQ (reference sequence). The CDR3 is made up of 11 amino acids. The chain's CDR3 is CASSLRYGYTF. The CDR3 DNA reads as TGTGCCAGCAGCCTGCGCTATGGCTACACCTTC.

The J gene is TRBJ1-6, the V gene TRBV12-3 or TRBV12-4; D gene uncertain. The V and J ends lost 5 bases and 7 bases respectively, with 15 bases between them. The CDR3 is 15 amino acids. The CDR3 is CASSTGEDSNSPLHF. CDR3 coding DNA: TGTGCCAGCAGTACCGGCGAAGATAGCAATTCACCCCTCCACTTT.

The sample holds a few counts of this clonotype. This chain connects TRBV7-2 to TRBJ2-1, with 9 bases identical to TRBD1. The CDR3 is made up of 13 amino acids. With V trimmed by 5 bases and J by 5 bases, 1 base remained unmatched. Germline values: CDR1 SGHTA, CDR2 FQGNSA. In DNA form, the CDR3 reads TGTGCCAGCAGCCGGGACAGGGACAATGAGCAGTTCTTC. Translation gives CASSRDRDNEQFF.

This clonotype turned up a few times. V is TRBV7-2 and J is TRBJ2-5; 9 bases are shared with TRBD2. The CDR3 loop spans 14 amino acids. Germline CDR1 SGHTA, CDR2 FQGNSA. The junction had 3 bases not matched to a gene; V was cut back by 4 bases and J by 3 bases. This CDR3 is CASSWRGGEETQYF. CDR3 coding DNA: TGTGCCAGCAGCTGGCGGGGGGGCGAAGAGACCCAGTACTTC.

The chain uses TRBV4-3 and TRBJ2-3; no clear D gene. The length of the CDR3 is 15 residues. In germline, CDR1 is LGHNA, CDR2 YSLEER. V was cut by 0 bases and J by 3 bases, with 10 bases left in between. Here the CDR3 DNA reads TGCGCCAGCAGCCAAGAAGGATGGTCGACAGATACGCAGTATTTT. This sequence encodes CASSQEGWSTDTQYF.

This clonotype was seen a few times. V is TRBV28 and J is TRBJ2-7; D possibly corresponds to TRBD2 (6 bases). Germline V gives CDR1 MDHEN, CDR2 SYDVKM. Trimming cost V 3 bases and J 5 bases, with 17 bases left between them. The CDR3 contains 15 residues. The CDR3, as DNA: TGTGCCAGCAGTTTTTGGGCAGGGAGGTCTAACGAGCAGTACTTC. This encodes CASSFWAGRSNEQYF.

This clonotype was picked up a small number of times. The chain recombines TRBV7-2 with TRBJ2-3; weak D call: TRBD2 (6 bases). This CDR3 has 14 residues. The V end was cut by 3 bases, the J end by 1 base, with 8 bases between. Germline CDR1 is SGHTA and CDR2 is FQGNSA. The CDR3 sequence is CASSLAGRTDTQYF. DNA of the CDR3: TGTGCCAGCAGCTTGGCGGGGCGCACAGATACGCAGTATTTT.

This clonotype was seen only a few times. The chain uses TRBV4-1 and TRBJ1-1, with D unclear. Germline V gives CDR1 MGHRA, CDR2 YSYEKL. V was clipped by 0 bases and J by 5 bases, with 22 bases between them. CDR3 length equals 18 residues. CDR3 nucleotide sequence: TGCGCCAGCAGCCAAGATCCCCCGTACGCTGGTGAGAGGACTGAAGCTTTCTTT. Translated: CASSQDPPYAGERTEAFF.

The gene calls are TRBV3-1 and TRBJ1-1; D call uncertain. The germline CDR1 and CDR2 sequences are LGHDT and YNNKEL (reference sequence). V was trimmed by 3 bases and J by 0 bases, leaving 5 bases between them. The CDR3 runs to 13 residues. CDR3 residues: CASSQNMNTEAFF. For the CDR3, the DNA is TGTGCCAGCAGCCAGAACATGAACACTGAAGCTTTCTTT.

This clonotype was recorded a few times. V usage is TRBV5-1 and J usage is TRBJ2-3; 9 positions agree with TRBD1. Germline V gene lookup returns CDR1 SGHRS and CDR2 YFSETQ. CDR3 length: 15 amino acids. V trimming: 2 bases; J trimming: 2 bases; junction bases outside the gene matches: 3. CDR3 nucleotides: TGCGCCAGCAGCTTACAGGGGGCTTCCACAGATACGCAGTATTTT. Its protein is CASSLQGASTDTQYF.

Ten or more counts support this clonotype. The genes are TRBV7-9 and TRBJ2-7; 8 bases fit TRBD2. CDR1 is SEHNR, CDR2 FQNEAQ, per germline (reference sequence). V lost 2 bases, J lost 2 bases, and 2 bases stayed unmatched. The length of the CDR3 is 14 residues. The CDR3 spells CASSLSGGAYEQYF. In DNA form, the CDR3 reads TGTGCCAGCAGCTTAAGCGGGGGTGCCTACGAGCAGTACTTC.

This clonotype occurred many times. The rearrangement uses TRBV4-2 and TRBJ1-1, with D possibly being TRBD1 (5 bases). The CDR3 length is 13 residues. The germline gives CDR1 LGHNA, CDR2 YNFKEQ. The germline V and J ends were trimmed by 6 bases and 1 base, with 9 bases remaining between them. In nucleotides, the CDR3 is TGTGCCAGCAGAGACAGCACGAACACTGAAGCTTTCTTT. Protein: CASRDSTNTEAFF.

This clonotype was counted at least ten times. This chain links TRBV12-3 or TRBV12-4 with TRBJ1-3; no reliable D call. The germline V and J ends were trimmed by 3 bases and 2 bases, with 5 bases remaining between them. The CDR3 consists of 13 residues. The CDR3 sequence is CASSFLTGNTIYF. Written as DNA, the CDR3 is TGTGCCAGCAGTTTTTTAACTGGAAACACCATATATTTT.

The sample holds many counts of this clonotype. J is TRBJ1-2 and V is TRBV29-1, with 9 bases identical to TRBD1. Unmatched junction bases numbered 5, after V lost 4 bases and J lost 5 bases. From germline, CDR1 is SQVTM and CDR2 ANQGSEA. This CDR3 has 13 amino acids. The CDR3 loop reads CSVATGQGYGYTF. In nucleotides, the CDR3 is TGCAGCGTTGCCACGGGACAGGGATATGGCTACACCTTC.

V is TRBV7-3 and J is TRBJ2-2; TRBD1 aligns across 7 bases. Germline loops: CDR1 SGHTA, CDR2 FQGTGA. The CDR3 contains 17 residues. After removal of 0 bases from V and 5 bases from J, the junction contained 9 bases not matched to a gene. The CDR3 DNA reads as TGTGCCAGCAGCTTAACCCTCGACAGGGCCCAGACCGGGGAGCTGTTTTTT. Its protein product is CASSLTLDRAQTGELFF.

This clonotype was recorded a few times. Germline and junction disagree at one end, which may indicate a read error. The V and J genes are TRBV29-1 and TRBJ1-2; tentative D call: TRBD1 (6 bases). The CDR3 totals 12 residues. Germline-derived CDR1 and CDR2 are SQVTM and ANQGSEA. CDR3 sequence reads: CSVLQGSYGYAF. Here the CDR3 DNA reads TGCAGCGTACTACAGGGTTCCTATGGCTACGCCTTC. The full variable domain, its missing parts supplied by reference TRBV29-1 and TRBJ1-2, is SAVISQKPSRDICQRGTSLTIQCQVDSQVTMMFWYRQQPGQSLTLIATANQGSEATYESGFVIDKFPISRPNLTFSTLTVSNMSPEDSSIYLCSVLQGSYGYAFGSGTRLTVV.

This clonotype appeared many times. As DNA, the CDR3 is TGTGCCAGCAGCCTTACCCCTGGGGCCAACGTCCTGACTTTC. Protein sequence: CASSLTPGANVLTF. This chain joins TRBV7-6 and TRBJ2-6; no definite D call. This CDR3 region has 14 residues. With 5 bases removed from V and 2 bases from J, the gap between germline ends came to 7 bases. Germline V gives CDR1 SGHVS, CDR2 FNYEAQ.

The V and J genes are TRBV12-3 or TRBV12-4 and TRBJ1-5; D may be TRBD1 (5 bases). Deletions cut 2 bases from V and 3 bases from J, with 11 bases between. The CDR3 loop spans 15 amino acids. CDR3 in amino acids: CASSLSSGINQPQHF. In DNA, the CDR3 is TGTGCCAGCAGTTTAAGTTCAGGGATCAATCAGCCCCAGCATTTT.

This clonotype was recorded at least ten times. V usage is TRBV7-9 and J usage is TRBJ1-6; 7 bases match TRBD1. Germline loops: CDR1 SEHNR, CDR2 FQNEAQ (reference sequence). V was pared by 1 base and J by 10 bases, with 10 bases of the junction left unmatched. The CDR3 is 16 amino acids. The CDR3 DNA sequence: TGTGCCAGCAGCTTAGGACAGGGCTCGTCCCGATCACCCCTCCACTTT. This codes for CASSLGQGSSRSPLHF.

This clonotype was counted at least ten times. J is TRBJ2-1 and V is TRBV3-1, with D tentatively TRBD2 (5 bases). The CDR3 runs to 15 residues. Trimming took 0 bases from V and 0 from J, leaving 6 bases between them. Germline CDR1 LGHDT, CDR2 YNNKEL (reference sequence). The CDR3 region is CASSQEGSSYNEQFF. The CDR3 bases are TGTGCCAGCAGCCAAGAAGGGAGCTCCTACAATGAGCAGTTCTTC.

This clonotype was recorded at least ten times. The chain is built from TRBV6-5 and TRBJ2-1; D gene ambiguous. V was pared by 4 bases and J by 1 base, with 11 bases between. This CDR3 contains 15 residues. Germline V gene data show CDR1 as MNHEY and CDR2 as SVGAGI. Here the CDR3 DNA reads TGTGCCAGCAGTTTGGGCGGAAGGTCCTACAATGAGCAGTTCTTC. It is translated as CASSLGGRSYNEQFF.

This clonotype was counted between two and nine times. A much bigger clone sits one base away, suggesting this may be a read error. The V gene is TRBV6-5, the J gene TRBJ2-6; D ambiguous. In germline, CDR1 is MNHEY, CDR2 SVGAGI. This CDR3 has 14 residues. V was pared by 2 bases and J by 1 base, with 3 bases between. The CDR3 sequence is CASSYRSGANVLTF. In nucleotides, the CDR3 is TGTGCCAGCAGTTACAGGTCTGGGGCCAACGTCCTGACTTTC.

This clonotype was counted only a few times. This chain uses TRBV20-1 with TRBJ1-1; unclear D gene. Germline V gives CDR1 DFQATT, CDR2 SNEGSKA (reference sequence). The length of the CDR3 is 14 residues. Deletions cut 6 bases from V and 1 base from J, with 15 bases between. The CDR3 loop is CSAQLKGSNTEAFF. The CDR3 coding sequence is TGCAGTGCCCAGTTGAAGGGTTCGAACACTGAAGCTTTCTTT.